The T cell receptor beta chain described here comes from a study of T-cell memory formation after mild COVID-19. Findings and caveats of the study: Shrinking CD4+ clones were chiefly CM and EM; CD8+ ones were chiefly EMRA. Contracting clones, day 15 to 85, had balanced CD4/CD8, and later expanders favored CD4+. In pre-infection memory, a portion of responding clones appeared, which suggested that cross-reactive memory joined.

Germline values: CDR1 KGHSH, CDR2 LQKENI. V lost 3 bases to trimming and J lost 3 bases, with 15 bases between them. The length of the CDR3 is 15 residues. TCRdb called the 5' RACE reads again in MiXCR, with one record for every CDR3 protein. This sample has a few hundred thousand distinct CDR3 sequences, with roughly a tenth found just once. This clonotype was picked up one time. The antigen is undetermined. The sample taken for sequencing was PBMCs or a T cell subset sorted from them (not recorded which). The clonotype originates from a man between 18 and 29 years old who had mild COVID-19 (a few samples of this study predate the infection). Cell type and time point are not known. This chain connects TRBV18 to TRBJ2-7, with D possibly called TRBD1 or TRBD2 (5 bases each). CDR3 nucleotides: TGTGCCAGCTCACCGCCGGGACCTCCGGGCTACGAGCAGTACTTC. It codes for CASSPPGPPGYEQYF.